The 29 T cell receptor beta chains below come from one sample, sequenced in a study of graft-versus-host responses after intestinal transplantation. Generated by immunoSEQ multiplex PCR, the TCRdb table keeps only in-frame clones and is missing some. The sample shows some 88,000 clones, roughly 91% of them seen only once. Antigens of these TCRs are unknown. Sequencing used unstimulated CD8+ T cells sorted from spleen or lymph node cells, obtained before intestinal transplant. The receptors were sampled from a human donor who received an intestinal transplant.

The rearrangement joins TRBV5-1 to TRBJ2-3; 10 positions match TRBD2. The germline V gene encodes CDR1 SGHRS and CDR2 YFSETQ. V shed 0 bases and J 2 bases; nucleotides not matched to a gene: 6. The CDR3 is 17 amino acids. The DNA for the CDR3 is TGCGCCAGCAGCTTGGCCCTCCTAGCGGGGGACACAGATACGCAGTATTTT. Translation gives CASSLALLAGDTDTQYF.

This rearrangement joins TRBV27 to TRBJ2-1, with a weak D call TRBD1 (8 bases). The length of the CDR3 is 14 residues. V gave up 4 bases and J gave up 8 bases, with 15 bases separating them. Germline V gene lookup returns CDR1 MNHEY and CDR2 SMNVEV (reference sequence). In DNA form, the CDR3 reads TGTGCCAGCAGTTCTGACAGGGGAGGGGATGAGCAGTTCTTC. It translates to CASSSDRGGDEQFF.

The DNA of the CDR3 is TGTGCCACCAGCGTGAGACGGGGGGGCGCAGATACGCAGTATTTT. Translation gives CATSVRRGGADTQYF. V gene TRBV15 combines with J gene TRBJ2-3, with 8 bases matching TRBD2. The germline gives CDR1 LNHNV, CDR2 YYDKDF (reference sequence). The CDR3 totals 15 residues. V lost 5 bases, J lost 4 bases, and 8 bases stayed unmatched.

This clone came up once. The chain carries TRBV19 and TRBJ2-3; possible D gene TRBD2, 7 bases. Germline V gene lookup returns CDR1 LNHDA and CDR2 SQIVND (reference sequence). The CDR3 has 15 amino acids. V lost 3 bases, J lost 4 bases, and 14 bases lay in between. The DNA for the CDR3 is TGTGCCAGTAGTATTGTTTCGGGGGGCCCAGATACGCAGTATTTT. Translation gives CASSIVSGGPDTQYF.

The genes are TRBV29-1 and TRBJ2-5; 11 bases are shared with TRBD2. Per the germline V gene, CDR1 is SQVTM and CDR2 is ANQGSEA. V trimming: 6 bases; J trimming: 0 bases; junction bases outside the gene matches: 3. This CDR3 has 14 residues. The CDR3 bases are TGCAGCGTGCGACTAGCGGGGAACCAAGAGACCCAGTACTTC. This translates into CSVRLAGNQETQYF.

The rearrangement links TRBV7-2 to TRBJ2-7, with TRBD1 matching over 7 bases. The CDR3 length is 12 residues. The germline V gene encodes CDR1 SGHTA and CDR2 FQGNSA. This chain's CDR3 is CASGTASYEQYF. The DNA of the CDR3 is TGTGCATCCGGGACAGCCTCCTACGAGCAGTACTTC.

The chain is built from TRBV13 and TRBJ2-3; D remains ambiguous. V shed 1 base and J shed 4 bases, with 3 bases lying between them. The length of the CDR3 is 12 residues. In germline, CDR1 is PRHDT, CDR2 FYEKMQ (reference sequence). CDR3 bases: TGTGCCAGCAGCTTAGCGGCAGATACGCAGTATTTT. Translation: CASSLAADTQYF.

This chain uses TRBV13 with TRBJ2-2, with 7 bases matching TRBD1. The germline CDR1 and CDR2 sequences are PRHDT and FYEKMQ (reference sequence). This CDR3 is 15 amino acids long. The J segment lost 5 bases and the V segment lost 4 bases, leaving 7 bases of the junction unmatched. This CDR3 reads CASSSRDSPTGELFF. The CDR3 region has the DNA TGTGCCAGCAGCTCCCGGGACAGCCCGACCGGGGAGCTGTTTTTT. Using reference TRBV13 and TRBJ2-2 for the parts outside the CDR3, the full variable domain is AAGVIQSPRHLIKEKRETATLKCYPIPRHDTVYWYQQGPGQDPQFLISFYEKMQSDKGSIPDRFSAQQFSDYHSELNMSSLELGDSALYFCASSSRDSPTGELFFGEGSRLTVL.

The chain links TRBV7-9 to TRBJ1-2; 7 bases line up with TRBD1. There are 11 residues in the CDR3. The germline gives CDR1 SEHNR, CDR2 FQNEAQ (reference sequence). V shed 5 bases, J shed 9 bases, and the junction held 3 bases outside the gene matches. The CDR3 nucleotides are TGTGCCAGCAGCCTGGGACAGAGCTACACCTTC. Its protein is CASSLGQSYTF.

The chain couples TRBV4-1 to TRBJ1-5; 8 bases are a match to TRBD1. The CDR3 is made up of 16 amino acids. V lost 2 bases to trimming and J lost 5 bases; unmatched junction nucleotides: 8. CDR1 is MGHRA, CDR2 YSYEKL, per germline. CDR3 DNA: TGCGCCAGCAGCCAACTAGACACAGGGGGGGATCAGCCCCAGCATTTT. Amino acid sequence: CASSQLDTGGDQPQHF.

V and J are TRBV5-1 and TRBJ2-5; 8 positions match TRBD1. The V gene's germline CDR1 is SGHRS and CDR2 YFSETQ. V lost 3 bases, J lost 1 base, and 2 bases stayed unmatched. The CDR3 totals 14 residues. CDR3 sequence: CASSSGTGQETQYF. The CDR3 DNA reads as TGCGCCAGCAGCTCTGGGACAGGCCAAGAGACCCAGTACTTC. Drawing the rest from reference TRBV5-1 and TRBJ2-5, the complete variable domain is KAGVTQTPRYLIKTRGQQVTLSCSPISGHRSVSWYQQTPGQGLQFLFEYFSETQRNKGNFPGRFSGRQFSNSRSEMNVSTLELGDSALYLCASSSGTGQETQYFGPGTRLLVL.

The CDR3 DNA is TGTGCCAGCAGTTCATTAACCGGGACAGCCTACGAGCAGTACTTC. Translated, it gives CASSSLTGTAYEQYF. The chain couples TRBV27 to TRBJ2-7; 7 nucleotides agree with TRBD1. V trimming: 4 bases; J trimming: 2 bases; junction bases outside the gene matches: 8. Germline loops: CDR1 MNHEY, CDR2 SMNVEV (reference sequence). The CDR3 consists of 15 residues.

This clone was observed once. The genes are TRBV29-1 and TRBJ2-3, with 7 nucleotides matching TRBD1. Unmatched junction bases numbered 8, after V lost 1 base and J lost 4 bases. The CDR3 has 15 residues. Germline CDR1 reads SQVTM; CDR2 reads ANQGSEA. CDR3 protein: CSVEARQGESDTQYF. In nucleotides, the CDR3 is TGCAGCGTTGAAGCCCGACAGGGAGAGTCAGATACGCAGTATTTT.

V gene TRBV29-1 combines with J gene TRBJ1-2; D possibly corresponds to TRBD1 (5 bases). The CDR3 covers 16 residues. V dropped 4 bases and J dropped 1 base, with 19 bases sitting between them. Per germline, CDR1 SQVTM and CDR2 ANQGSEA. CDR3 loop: CSVGGGAERLNYGYTF. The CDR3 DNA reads TGCAGCGTTGGGGGGGGAGCAGAGAGACTTAACTATGGCTACACCTTC.

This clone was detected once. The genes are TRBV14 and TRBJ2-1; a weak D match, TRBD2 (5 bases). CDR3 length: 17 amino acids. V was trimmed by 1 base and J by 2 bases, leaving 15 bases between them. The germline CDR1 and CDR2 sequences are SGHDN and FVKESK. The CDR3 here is CASSQAERVRPYNEQFF. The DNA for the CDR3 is TGTGCCAGCAGCCAAGCAGAGAGGGTCCGTCCCTACAATGAGCAGTTCTTC. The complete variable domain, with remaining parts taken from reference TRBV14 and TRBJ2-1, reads EAGVTQFPSHSVIEKGQTVTLRCDPISGHDNLYWYRRVMGKEIKFLLHFVKESKQDESGMPNNRFLAERTGGTYSTLKVQPAELEDSGVYFCASSQAERVRPYNEQFFGPGTRLTVL.

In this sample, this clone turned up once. The CDR3 DNA sequence: TGTGCCAGCAGCGTAGCTACGGGGAACACTGAAGCTTTCTTT. Translating gives CASSVATGNTEAFF. The chain links TRBV9 to TRBJ1-1; unclear D gene. Germline values: CDR1 SGDLS, CDR2 YYNGEE. This CDR3 has 14 residues. Trimming took 0 bases from V and 1 from J, leaving 7 bases between them. Full variable domain (missing parts from reference TRBV9 and TRBJ1-1): DSGVTQTPKHLITATGQRVTLRCSPRSGDLSVYWYQQSLDQGLQFLIQYYNGEERAKGNILERFSAQQFPDLHSELNLSSLELGDSALYFCASSVATGNTEAFFGQGTRLTVV.

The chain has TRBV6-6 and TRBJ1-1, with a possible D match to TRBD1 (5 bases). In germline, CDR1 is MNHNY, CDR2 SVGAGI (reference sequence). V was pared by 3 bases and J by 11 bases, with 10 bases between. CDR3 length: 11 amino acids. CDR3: CASSYQGWAFF. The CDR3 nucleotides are TGTGCCAGCAGTTATCAGGGTTGGGCTTTCTTT.

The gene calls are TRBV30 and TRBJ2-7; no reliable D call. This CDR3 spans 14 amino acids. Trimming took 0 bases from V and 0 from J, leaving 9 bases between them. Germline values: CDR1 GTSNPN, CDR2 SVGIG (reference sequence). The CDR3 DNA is TGTGCCTGGAGTGTAACAGTTTCCTCCTACGAGCAGTACTTC. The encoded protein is CAWSVTVSSYEQYF. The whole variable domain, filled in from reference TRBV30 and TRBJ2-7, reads SQTIHQWPATLVQPVGSPLSLECTVEGTSNPNLYWYRQAAGRGLQLLFYSVGIGQISSEVPQNLSASRPQDRQFILSSKKLLLSDSGFYLCAWSVTVSSYEQYFGPGTRLTVT.

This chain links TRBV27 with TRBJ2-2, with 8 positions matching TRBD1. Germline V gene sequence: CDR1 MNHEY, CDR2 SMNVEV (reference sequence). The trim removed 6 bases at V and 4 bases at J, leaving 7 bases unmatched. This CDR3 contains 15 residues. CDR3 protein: CASRPTGGGTGELFF. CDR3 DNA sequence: TGTGCCAGCAGACCTACAGGGGGAGGCACCGGGGAGCTGTTTTTT.

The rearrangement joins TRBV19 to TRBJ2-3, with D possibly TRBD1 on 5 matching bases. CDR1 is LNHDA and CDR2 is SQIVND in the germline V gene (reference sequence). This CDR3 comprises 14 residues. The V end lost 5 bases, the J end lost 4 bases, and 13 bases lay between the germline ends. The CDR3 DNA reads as TGTGCCAGTAGTGTAAGGGGTTTGGCAGATACGCAGTATTTT. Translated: CASSVRGLADTQYF. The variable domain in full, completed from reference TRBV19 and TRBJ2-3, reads DGGITQSPKYLFRKEGQNVTLSCEQNLNHDAMYWYRQDPGQGLRLIYYSQIVNDFQKGDIAEGYSVSREKKESFPLTVTSAQKNPTAFYLCASSVRGLADTQYFGPGTRLTVL.

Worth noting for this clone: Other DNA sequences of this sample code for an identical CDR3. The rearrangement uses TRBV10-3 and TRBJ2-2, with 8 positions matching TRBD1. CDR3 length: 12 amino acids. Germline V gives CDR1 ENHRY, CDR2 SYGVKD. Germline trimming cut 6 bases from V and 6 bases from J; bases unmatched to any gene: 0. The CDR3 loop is CAIRQGAGELFF. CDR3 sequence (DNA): TGTGCCATCAGACAGGGGGCCGGGGAGCTGTTTTTT.

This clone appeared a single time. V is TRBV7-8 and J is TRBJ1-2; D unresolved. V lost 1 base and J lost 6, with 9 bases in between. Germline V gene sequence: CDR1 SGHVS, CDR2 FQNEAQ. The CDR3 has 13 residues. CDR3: CASSLVGGDGYTF. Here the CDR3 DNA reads TGTGCCAGCAGCTTAGTTGGAGGCGATGGCTACACCTTC.

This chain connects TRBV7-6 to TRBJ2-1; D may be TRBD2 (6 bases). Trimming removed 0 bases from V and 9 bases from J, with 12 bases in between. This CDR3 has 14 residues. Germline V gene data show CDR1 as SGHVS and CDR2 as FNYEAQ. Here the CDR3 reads CASSLAQEGSEQFF. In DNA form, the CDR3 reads TGTGCCAGCAGCTTAGCGCAGGAGGGGTCTGAGCAGTTCTTC.

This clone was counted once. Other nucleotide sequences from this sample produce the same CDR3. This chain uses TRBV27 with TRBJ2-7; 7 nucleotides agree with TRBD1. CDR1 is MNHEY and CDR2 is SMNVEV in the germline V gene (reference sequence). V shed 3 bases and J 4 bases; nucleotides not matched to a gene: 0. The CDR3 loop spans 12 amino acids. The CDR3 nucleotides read TGTGCCAGCAGTTTGACAGGGTACGAGCAGTACTTC. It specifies CASSLTGYEQYF.

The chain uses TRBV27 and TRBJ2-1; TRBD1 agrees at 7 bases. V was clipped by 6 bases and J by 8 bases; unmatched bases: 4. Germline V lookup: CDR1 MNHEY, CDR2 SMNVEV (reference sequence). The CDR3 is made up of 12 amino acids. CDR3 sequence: CASRDRTDEQFF. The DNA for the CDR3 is TGTGCCAGCAGGGACAGGACCGATGAGCAGTTCTTC.

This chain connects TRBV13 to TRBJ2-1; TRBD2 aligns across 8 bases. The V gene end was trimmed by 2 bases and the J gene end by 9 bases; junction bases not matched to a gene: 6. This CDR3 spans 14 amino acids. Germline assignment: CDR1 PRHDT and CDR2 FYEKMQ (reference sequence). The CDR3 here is CASSLMEAGGEQFF. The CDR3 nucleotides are TGTGCCAGCAGCTTAATGGAGGCGGGAGGTGAGCAGTTCTTC.

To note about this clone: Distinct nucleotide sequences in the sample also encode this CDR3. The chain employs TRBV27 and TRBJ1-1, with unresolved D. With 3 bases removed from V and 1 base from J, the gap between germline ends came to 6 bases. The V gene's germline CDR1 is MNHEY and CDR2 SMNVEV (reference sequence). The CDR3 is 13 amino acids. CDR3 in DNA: TGTGCCAGCAGTTTGGGCGAGAACACTGAAGCTTTCTTT. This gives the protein CASSLGENTEAFF.

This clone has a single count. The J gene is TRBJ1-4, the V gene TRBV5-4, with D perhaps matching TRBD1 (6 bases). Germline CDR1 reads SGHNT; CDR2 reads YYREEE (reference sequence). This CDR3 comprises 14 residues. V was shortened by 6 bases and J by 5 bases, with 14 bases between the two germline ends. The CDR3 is CASTRGASNEKLFF. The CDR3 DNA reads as TGTGCCAGCACCCGGGGGGCGTCAAATGAAAAACTGTTTTTT. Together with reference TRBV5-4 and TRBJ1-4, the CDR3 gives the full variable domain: ETGVTQSPTHLIKTRGQQVTLRCSSQSGHNTVSWYQQALGQGPQFIFQYYREEENGRGNFPPRFSGLQFPNYSSELNVNALELDDSALYLCASTRGASNEKLFFGSGTQLSVL.

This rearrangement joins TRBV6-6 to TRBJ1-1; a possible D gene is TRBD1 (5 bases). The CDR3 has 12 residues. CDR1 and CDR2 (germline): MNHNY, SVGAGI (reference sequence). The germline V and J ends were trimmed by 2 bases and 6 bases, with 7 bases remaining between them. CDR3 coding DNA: TGTGCCAGCAGTTACGGGGGGGCTGAAGCTTTCTTT. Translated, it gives CASSYGGAEAFF.